Listed here is a single T cell receptor (beta chain). This clonotype was observed a handful of times. No antigen is known for it. No much larger clone is present one base from it, and per-base qualities are unavailable. Spanning cysteine to phenylalanine, the CDR3 consists of 13 amino acids. Only the CDR3 part of the read is kept: 39 bases, read in frame from the first base. Based on the germline V gene, the CDR1 and CDR2 sequences are MDHEN and SYDVKM. V loses 2 bases of germline sequence and J loses 6 bases, and the interval between the two ends is 7 bases. This sample was included in a study of response to subunit inactivated influenza vaccine (dated by TCRdb to the late 2010s). About the full investigation: To follow how T cells responded to a trivalent subunit inactivated influenza vaccine, the researchers relied on deep quantitative profiling of the T cell receptor repertoire.

The study at large found these results: The authors suggested that each seasonal influenza vaccination may recruit only a limited number of new T cells.

Library generation was performed with RT-PCR. The instrument was an Illumina HiSeq 2500. TCRdb reanalyzed the raw reads on its own, using fastp at Q25 for trimming and MiXCR for clone calling, and kept in-frame beta chains. Identical CDR3 proteins give one entry, which carries the most common genes and DNA. The sample has some 150,000 distinct CDR3 sequences on record, more than 10% of them singletons. The ten largest clones represent roughly 29% of the sample. The same data also contributed to another study, on T cells expressing NK-cell markers. The second study also describes: TCR beta cDNA libraries were made by 5'RACE template switching that added a universal primer site and unique molecular identifiers. Under ten donors provided sorted CD3+CD56+NKG2C+, CD3+CD56+NKG2C- and CD3+CD56-NKG2C+ T-cell subsets, whose TCR beta-chain repertoires were profiled. Among the eight sequenced donors, seven were HCMV-seropositive and one was HCMV-seronegative. To restrict sorting to alphabetaTCR-expressing T cells, an anti-gammadeltaTCR antibody was added in several experiments. In several donors, the dominant CD3+CD56+NKG2C+ clonotypes were among the top 10 CD8+ clonotypes and accounted for about 1.0-7.5% of CD8+ T cells. Those dominant clonotypes were again the most abundant among CD3+CD56-NKG2C+ cells in several donors, at about 28.3-65%. Whether the expanded NKG2C-expressing T cell clones were specific for HCMV antigens was left unclear. The study sequenced eight donors, all healthy volunteers chosen at random: three men and five women. To determine HCMV serostatus, a commercial ELISA kit was used to detect HCMV-specific IgG in serum. Peripheral blood mononuclear cells were isolated from blood by Ficoll density gradient centrifugation. Using Miltenyi isolation kits, CD4+ and CD8+ T cells were isolated from PBMC through magnetic immunoseparation. Priming for cDNA synthesis came from the TCR beta constant segment, and two successive PCR amplification steps followed. Illumina HiSeq 2000/2500, MiSeq or NextSeq was used to sequence libraries as 2 x 150 bp reads. Reads were demultiplexed and grouped by UMI with MIGEC, and clonotypes were assembled and quantified with MiTCR. To remove erroneous sequences, TCR cDNA sequences were retained only when supported by two or more reads. The tcR package was used for downstream repertoire analysis, and clonotypes were matched across fractions by CDR3 nucleotide sequence plus V segment. VDJmatch was used to annotate antigen specificity against VDJdb, with one amino acid substitution in CDR3 permitted.

This specimen was CD8+ T cells sorted from PBMCs, taken 12 days after vaccination. This sequence was found in a man aged 50-59 years who received an inactivated influenza vaccine. Donor details come from another sample of the same person, matched by shared clones. The chain employs TRBV28 and TRBJ2-2; the D gene cannot be named for sure. The CDR3 region has the sequence CASSLSWAGELFF. The DNA sequence reads TGTGCCAGCAGTTTAAGTTGGGCCGGGGAGCTGTTTTTT.